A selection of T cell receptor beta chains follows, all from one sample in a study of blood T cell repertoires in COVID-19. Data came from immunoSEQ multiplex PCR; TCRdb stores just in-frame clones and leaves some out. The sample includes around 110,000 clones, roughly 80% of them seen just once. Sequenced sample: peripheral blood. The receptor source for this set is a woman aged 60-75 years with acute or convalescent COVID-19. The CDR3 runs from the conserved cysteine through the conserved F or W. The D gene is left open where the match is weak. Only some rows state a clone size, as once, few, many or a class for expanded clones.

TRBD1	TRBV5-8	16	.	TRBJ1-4	TGTGCCAGCAGCCTAGGACTGGGACAGGGCGTTGAAAAACTGTTTTTT	CASSLGLGQGVEKLFF
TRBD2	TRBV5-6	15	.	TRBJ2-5	TGTGCCAGCAGCGCGCGACTAGCGGGCCAAGAGACCCAGTACTTC	CASSARLAGQETQYF
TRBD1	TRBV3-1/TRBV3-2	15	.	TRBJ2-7	TGTGCCAGCAGCCCACGGACAGGGGAGGGCTACGAGCAGTACTTC	CASSPRTGEGYEQYF
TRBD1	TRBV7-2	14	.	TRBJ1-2	TGTGCCAGCTCCGGACAGGGGCTTAACTATGGCTACACCTTC	CASSGQGLNYGYTF
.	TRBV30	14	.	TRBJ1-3	TGTGCCTTGCAGGAAAGTATCGCTGGAAACACCATATATTTT	CALQESIAGNTIYF
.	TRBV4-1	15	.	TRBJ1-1	TGCGCCAGCAGCCAAGATGGGCAGTTGAACACTGAAGCTTTCTTT	CASSQDGQLNTEAFF
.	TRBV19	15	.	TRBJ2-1	TGTGCCAGTAGTCGCAGGCGGACCTCAGGGGATGAGCAGTTCTTC	CASSRRRTSGDEQFF
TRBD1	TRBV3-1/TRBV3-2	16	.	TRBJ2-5	TGTGCCAGCAGCCAAGAACACACAGGGGGCAGAGAGACCCAGTACTTC	CASSQEHTGGRETQYF
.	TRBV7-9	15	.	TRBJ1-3	TGTGCCAGCAGCTCGGACAGAAACTCCGGAAACACCATATATTTT	CASSSDRNSGNTIYF
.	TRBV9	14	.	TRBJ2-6	TGTGCCAGCAGCGTTGGAAGGAGGGGCAACGTCCTGACTTTC	CASSVGRRGNVLTF
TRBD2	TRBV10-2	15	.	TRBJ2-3	TGCGCCAGCCGGGGACTAGCGGGAGTAGGAGATACGCAGTATTTT	CASRGLAGVGDTQYF
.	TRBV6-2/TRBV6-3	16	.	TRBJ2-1	TGTGCCAGCAGTCCCCATAAGGAGCCCCGATACAATGAGCAGTTCTTC	CASSPHKEPRYNEQFF
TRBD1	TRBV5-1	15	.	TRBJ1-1	TGCGCCAGCAGCCCCCAGGGACAGACGAACACTGAAGCTTTCTTT	CASSPQGQTNTEAFF
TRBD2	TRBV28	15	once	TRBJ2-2	TGTGCCAGCAGGCCGGGACTAGCGGGCACCGGGGAGCTGTTTTTT	CASRPGLAGTGELFF
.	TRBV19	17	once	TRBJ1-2	TGTGCCAGTAGTAGTCCGGGACTCAGGGAGGGTAGGCGTGGCTACACCTTC	CASSSPGLREGRRGYTF
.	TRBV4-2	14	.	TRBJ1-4	TGTGCCAGCAGCCAAGGGGGGGGAGATGAAAAACTGTTTTTT	CASSQGGGDEKLFF
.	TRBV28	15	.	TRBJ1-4	TGTGCCAGCAGTTTACCTGGTTCAGGGTTTGAAAAACTGTTTTTT	CASSLPGSGFEKLFF
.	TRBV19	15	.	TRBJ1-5	TGTGCCAGTAGTATTCGTCAGGGACTGGGGTCGCCCCAGCATTTT	CASSIRQGLGSPQHF
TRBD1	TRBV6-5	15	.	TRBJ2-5	TGTGCCAGCAGTTACTCGGGGACAGTACCTGAGACCCAGTACTTC	CASSYSGTVPETQYF
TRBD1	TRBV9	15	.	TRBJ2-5	TGTGCCAGCAGCGAAGGACAGGGGGCTTCGGAGACCCAGTACTTC	CASSEGQGASETQYF
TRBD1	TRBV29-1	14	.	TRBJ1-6	TGCAGCGTCCGGACAGGGGGCGAGAATTCACCCCTCCACTTT	CSVRTGGENSPLHF
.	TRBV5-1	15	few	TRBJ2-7	TGCGCCAGCAGCTTGGGACCCCAGGGCTCCTACGAGCAGTACTTC	CASSLGPQGSYEQYF
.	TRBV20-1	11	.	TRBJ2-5	TGCAGTGCAGGGGCCGGAGAGACCCAGTACTTC	CSAGAGETQYF
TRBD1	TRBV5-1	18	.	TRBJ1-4	TGCGCCAGCAGCTTTACCCCGGGACAGGGTTTAACTAATGAAAAACTGTTTTTT	CASSFTPGQGLTNEKLFF
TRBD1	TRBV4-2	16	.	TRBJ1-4	TGTGCCAGCAGCCAAGGGGGACAGGGGACTAATGAAAAACTGTTTTTT	CASSQGGQGTNEKLFF
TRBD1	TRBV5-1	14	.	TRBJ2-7	TGCGCCAGCAGCTTGGTACAGGGGGCGGAAGAGCAGTACTTC	CASSLVQGAEEQYF
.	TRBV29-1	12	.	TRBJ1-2	TGCAGCGTTGTAGAGGGCTCCTATGGCTACACCTTC	CSVVEGSYGYTF
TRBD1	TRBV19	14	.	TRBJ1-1	TGTGCCAGTAACAACAGGGGGCTTAACACTGAAGCTTTCTTT	CASNNRGLNTEAFF
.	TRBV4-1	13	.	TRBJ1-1	TGCGCCAGCAGCCAAACAGAGAACACTGAAGCTTTCTTT	CASSQTENTEAFF
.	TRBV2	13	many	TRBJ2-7	TGTGCCAGCATATCGGGACTCACCTACGAGCAGTACTTC	CASISGLTYEQYF
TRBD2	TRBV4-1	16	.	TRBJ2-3	TGCGCCAGCAGCCAGTGGGCTAGCGGGAGTACGGATACGCAGTATTTT	CASSQWASGSTDTQYF
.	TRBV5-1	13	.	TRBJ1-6	TGCGCCAGCAGCTTGGACAGCAATTCACCCCTCCACTTT	CASSLDSNSPLHF
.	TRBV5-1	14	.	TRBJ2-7	TGCGCCAGCAGCTCCCACAGCGGGCTATACGAGCAGTACTTC	CASSSHSGLYEQYF
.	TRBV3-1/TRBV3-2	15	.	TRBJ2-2	TGTGCCACCAACAGGAGGGGGCCGAACACCGGGGAGCTGTTTTTT	CATNRRGPNTGELFF
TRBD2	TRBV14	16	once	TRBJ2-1	TGTGCCAGCAGCCCGCCCCCCTCAGCGGGGAACAATGAGCAGTTCTTC	CASSPPPSAGNNEQFF
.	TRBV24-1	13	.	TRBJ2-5	TGTGCCACCAGCCGGCCAGGGGAAGAGACCCAGTACTTC	CATSRPGEETQYF
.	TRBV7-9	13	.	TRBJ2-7	TGTGCCAGCAGCAACGACAGGTACTACGAGCAGTACTTC	CASSNDRYYEQYF
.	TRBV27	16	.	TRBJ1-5	TGTGCCAGCAGTTCGACAATCCCAGTTAGCAATCAGCCCCAGCATTTT	CASSSTIPVSNQPQHF
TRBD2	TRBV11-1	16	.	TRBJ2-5	TGTGCCAGCAGCTTCCGTAGCGGGAGGGCCCCAGAGACCCAGTACTTC	CASSFRSGRAPETQYF
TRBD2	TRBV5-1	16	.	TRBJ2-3	TGCGCCAGCAGCCCCTCAGCGGGGGCATTCACAGATACGCAGTATTTT	CASSPSAGAFTDTQYF
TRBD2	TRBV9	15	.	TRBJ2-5	TGTGCCAGCAGCGTCGGGACTAGCGGACCAGAGACCCAGTACTTC	CASSVGTSGPETQYF
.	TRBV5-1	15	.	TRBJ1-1	TGCGCCAGCAGCCTCCAGGGGAGGGGGAACACTGAAGCTTTCTTT	CASSLQGRGNTEAFF
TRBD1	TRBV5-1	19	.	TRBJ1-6	TGCGCCAGCGCAACGGGGACAGGGCAAGCGAGCTCCTATAATTCACCCCTCCACTTT	CASATGTGQASSYNSPLHF
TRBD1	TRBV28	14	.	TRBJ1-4	TGTGCCAGCAGCCGCGACAGGGGAAATGAAAAACTGTTTTTT	CASSRDRGNEKLFF
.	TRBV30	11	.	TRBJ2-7	TGTGCCTGGGGCAGGGGCTACGAGCAGTACTTC	CAWGRGYEQYF
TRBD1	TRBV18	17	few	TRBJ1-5	TGTGCCAGCTCTCGTCCCGGGACAGGATCGGGGAATCAGCCCCAGCATTTT	CASSRPGTGSGNQPQHF
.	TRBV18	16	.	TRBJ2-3	TGTGCCAGCTCACCACCGGAGGCCGGGGCAGGAGGGACGCAGTATTTT	CASSPPEAGAGGTQYF
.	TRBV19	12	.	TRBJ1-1	TGTGCCAGTAGTGATCTGGGGGCGGGAGCTTTCTTT	CASSDLGAGAFF
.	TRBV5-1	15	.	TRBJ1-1	TGCGCCAGCAGCTTGATCGCAGGGGAGAACACTGAAGCTTTCTTT	CASSLIAGENTEAFF
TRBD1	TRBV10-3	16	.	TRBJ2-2	TGTGCCATCAGTTTGAGGGACAGAACTAACACCGGGGAGCTGTTTTTT	CAISLRDRTNTGELFF
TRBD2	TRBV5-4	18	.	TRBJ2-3	TGTGCCAGCAGCCCGGGACTAGCGGGAGGGAGAAGGACAGATACGCAGTATTTT	CASSPGLAGGRRTDTQYF
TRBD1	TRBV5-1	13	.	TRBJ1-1	TGCGCCAGCAGCAGTGGACAGGGCTCTGAAGCTTTCTTT	CASSSGQGSEAFF
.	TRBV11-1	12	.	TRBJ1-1	TGTGCCAGCAGCGGGCGCCCGGGGGAAGCTTTCTTT	CASSGRPGEAFF
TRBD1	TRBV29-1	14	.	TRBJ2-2	TGCAGCGCCATGCAGGGGGCGGTCACCGGGGAGCTGTTTTTT	CSAMQGAVTGELFF
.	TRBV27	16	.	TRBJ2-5	TGTGCCAGCAGTCGATCGGGGTCCCCGACCCAAGAGACCCAGTACTTC	CASSRSGSPTQETQYF
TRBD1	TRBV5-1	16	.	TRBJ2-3	TGCGCCAGCAGCTTGACTGGGGACAGGGAGACAGATACGCAGTATTTT	CASSLTGDRETDTQYF
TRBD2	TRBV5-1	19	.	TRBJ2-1	TGCGCCAGCAGCCGGCCCCAGCGGGGGGGCCCGGGCTCCTACAATGAGCAGTTCTTC	CASSRPQRGGPGSYNEQFF